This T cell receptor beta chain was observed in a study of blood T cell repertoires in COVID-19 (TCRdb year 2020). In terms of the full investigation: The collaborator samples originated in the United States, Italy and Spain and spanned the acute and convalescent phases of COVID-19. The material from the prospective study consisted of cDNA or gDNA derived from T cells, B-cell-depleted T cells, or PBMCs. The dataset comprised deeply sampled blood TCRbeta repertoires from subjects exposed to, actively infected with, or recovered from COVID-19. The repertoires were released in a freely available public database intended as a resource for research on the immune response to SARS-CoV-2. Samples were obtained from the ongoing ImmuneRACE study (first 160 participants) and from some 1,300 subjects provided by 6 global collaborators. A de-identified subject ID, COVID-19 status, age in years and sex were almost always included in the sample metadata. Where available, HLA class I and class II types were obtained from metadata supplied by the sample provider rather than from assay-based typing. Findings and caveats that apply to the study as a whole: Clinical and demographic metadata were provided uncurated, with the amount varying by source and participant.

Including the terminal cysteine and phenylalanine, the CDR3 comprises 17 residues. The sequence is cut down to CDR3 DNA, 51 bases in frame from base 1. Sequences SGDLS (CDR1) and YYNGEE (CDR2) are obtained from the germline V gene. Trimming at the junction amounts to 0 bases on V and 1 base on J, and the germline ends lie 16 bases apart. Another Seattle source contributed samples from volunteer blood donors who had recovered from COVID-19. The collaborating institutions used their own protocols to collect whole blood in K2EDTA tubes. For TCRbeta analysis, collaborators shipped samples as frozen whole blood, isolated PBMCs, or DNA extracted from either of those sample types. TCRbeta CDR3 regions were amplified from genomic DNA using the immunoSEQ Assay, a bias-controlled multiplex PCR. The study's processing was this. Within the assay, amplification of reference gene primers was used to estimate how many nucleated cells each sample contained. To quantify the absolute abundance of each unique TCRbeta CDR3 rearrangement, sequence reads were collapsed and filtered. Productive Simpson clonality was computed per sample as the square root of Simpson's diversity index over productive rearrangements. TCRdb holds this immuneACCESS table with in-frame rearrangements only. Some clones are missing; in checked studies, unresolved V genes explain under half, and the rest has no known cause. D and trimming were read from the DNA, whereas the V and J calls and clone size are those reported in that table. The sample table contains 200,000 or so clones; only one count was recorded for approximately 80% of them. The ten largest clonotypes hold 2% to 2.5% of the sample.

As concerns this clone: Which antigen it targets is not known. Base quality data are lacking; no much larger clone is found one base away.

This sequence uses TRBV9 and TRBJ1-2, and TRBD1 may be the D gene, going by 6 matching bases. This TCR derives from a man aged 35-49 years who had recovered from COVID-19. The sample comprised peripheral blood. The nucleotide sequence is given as TGTGCCAGCAGCGTAGGCCAACGGACAGCGAATAACTATGGCTACACCTTC. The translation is CASSVGQRTANNYGYTF.